The rows below give T cell receptor beta chains drawn from one sample of a study of T cells after yellow fever vaccination. TCRdb redid the calling of the 5' RACE reads with MiXCR, one entry per CDR3 protein. The table includes under 400,000 distinct CDR3 sequences, under 15% detected once. Material: CD4+ T cells sorted from PBMCs, obtained 15 days after the yellow fever booster vaccination. These receptor sequences come from a man younger than 30 who received the YFV17D yellow fever vaccine. Both conserved end residues are trimmed from each CDR3. The order of the fields is V gene, CDR3 length, clone size, J gene, CDR3 protein. Rows give clone size only sometimes, using once, few, many, or a class for an expanded clone.

V: TRBV7-8
length: 14
size: few
J: TRBJ2-3
CDR3: ASRFLSGENTDTQY

V: TRBV7-2
length: 13
size: -
J: TRBJ1-1
CDR3: ASSSSGLGQTEAF

V: TRBV27
length: 12
size: few
J: TRBJ1-5
CDR3: ASSLMGAAQPQH

V: TRBV6-6
length: 13
size: few
J: TRBJ2-3
CDR3: ASSHPGQGTDTQY

V: TRBV4-3
length: 11
size: many
J: TRBJ1-2
CDR3: ASSQSQGDGYT

V: TRBV12-3/TRBV12-4
length: 12
size: -
J: TRBJ2-3
CDR3: ASRRAGGMATQY

V: TRBV7-2
length: 12
size: -
J: TRBJ2-1
CDR3: ASSQADYYNEQF

V: TRBV20-1
length: 11
size: -
J: TRBJ2-5
CDR3: SARRGGQETQY

V: TRBV18
length: 13
size: few
J: TRBJ1-1
CDR3: ASSPPKGHFTEAF

V: TRBV4-3
length: 11
size: many
J: TRBJ1-2
CDR3: ASSQDPGYGYT

V: TRBV10-2
length: 11
size: many
J: TRBJ2-7
CDR3: ASSESGTYEQY

V: TRBV28
length: 13
size: few
J: TRBJ2-1
CDR3: ASSSSGARYNEQF

V: TRBV5-1
length: 12
size: many
J: TRBJ2-7
CDR3: ASSHGTGSYEQY

V: TRBV7-2
length: 14
size: few
J: TRBJ2-2
CDR3: ASSLAGGQYTGELF

V: TRBV7-2
length: 12
size: few
J: TRBJ1-1
CDR3: ASSLTRRNTEAF

V: TRBV5-1
length: 14
size: few
J: TRBJ1-4
CDR3: ASSLSLAQGNEKLF

V: TRBV28
length: 11
size: -
J: TRBJ1-1
CDR3: ATGQGPNTEAF

V: TRBV5-1
length: 13
size: -
J: TRBJ2-5
CDR3: ASSLDGGDQETQY

V: TRBV5-1
length: 14
size: few
J: TRBJ2-1
CDR3: ASSSAGDSSYNEQF

V: TRBV27
length: 9
size: once
J: TRBJ2-1
CDR3: ASMFWNVQF

V: TRBV5-4
length: 13
size: -
J: TRBJ2-7
CDR3: ASSLGAGGPWEQY

V: TRBV6-5
length: 13
size: -
J: TRBJ1-1
CDR3: ASSYSLLLNTEAF

V: TRBV4-3
length: 11
size: -
J: TRBJ1-1
CDR3: ASSQRGDTEAF

V: TRBV5-1
length: 12
size: -
J: TRBJ2-3
CDR3: ASSLDPFGDTQY

V: TRBV6-5
length: 12
size: -
J: TRBJ1-5
CDR3: ASRGGGRWVPQH

V: TRBV6-6
length: 9
size: few
J: TRBJ2-1
CDR3: ASSYDHEQF

V: TRBV18
length: 12
size: -
J: TRBJ2-7
CDR3: ASSLTDRDYEQY

V: TRBV14
length: 11
size: few
J: TRBJ2-5
CDR3: ASSRGRRETQY

V: TRBV11-2
length: 11
size: many
J: TRBJ1-2
CDR3: ASSLDRVGGYT

V: TRBV27
length: 17
size: -
J: TRBJ2-2
CDR3: ASSNRTGDFFQGAGELF

V: TRBV28
length: 12
size: -
J: TRBJ2-2
CDR3: ASSFWFNTGELF

V: TRBV9
length: 12
size: many
J: TRBJ1-1
CDR3: ASSVGDRVTEAF

V: TRBV30
length: 11
size: few
J: TRBJ2-3
CDR3: AWSGGSTDTQY

V: TRBV7-9
length: 11
size: few
J: TRBJ1-2
CDR3: ASSRRQDLECT

V: TRBV27
length: 11
size: few
J: TRBJ2-3
CDR3: ASSKTGTDTQY

V: TRBV9
length: 12
size: -
J: TRBJ2-3
CDR3: ARSVAASPDTQY

V: TRBV7-2
length: 11
size: -
J: TRBJ2-3
CDR3: ASTFRVGDTQY

V: TRBV3-1
length: 13
size: -
J: TRBJ2-2
CDR3: ASSQVTSVGGELF

V: TRBV11-2
length: 12
size: few
J: TRBJ2-2
CDR3: ASRPDRGAGELF

V: TRBV5-5
length: 14
size: -
J: TRBJ2-3
CDR3: ASSVGTSGVTDTQY

V: TRBV9
length: 11
size: few
J: TRBJ1-5
CDR3: ASSPNSNQPQH